These 27 T cell receptor beta chains came from one sample sequenced in a study of CD8+CD57+ T cells in acquired aplastic anemia (dated by TCRdb to the late 2010s). The run used an Illumina HiSeq 2000. Genomic DNA was used as template for profiling of TCR beta VDJ combinations and CDR3 sequences. TCRdb itself trimmed the public reads at Q25 with fastp, ran MiXCR and retained productive beta chains. Each record represents a unique CDR3 protein, reported with the most common genes and DNA among its rows. This sample lists hundreds of thousands of distinct CDR3 sequences; 25% to 40% were detected once. The ten most abundant clones make up less than 0.85% of the sample. Patients chosen for sequencing had shown expansion of CD8+CD57+ cells by flow cytometry. What was sequenced was sorted CD4+, CD8+, or CD8+CD57+ T cells (not recorded which) from PBMCs. The receptor source for this set is a human donor with aplastic anemia.

This clonotype showed up just once. The chain links TRBV29-1 to TRBJ1-2; 7 nucleotides agree with TRBD1. The CDR3 spans 13 residues. V was pared by 5 bases and J by 8 bases, with 11 bases of the junction left unmatched. CDR1 is SQVTM and CDR2 is ANQGSEA in the germline V gene. DNA for the CDR3: TGCAGCGTTCCCTCGGACAGGCACGAAGGCTACACCTTC. Translated: CSVPSDRHEGYTF.

This clonotype was counted many times. The chain joins TRBV5-1 to TRBJ1-1; 8 nucleotides line up with TRBD1. The CDR3 is 15 amino acids. Germline V gene data show CDR1 as SGHRS and CDR2 as YFSETQ. The junction had 10 bases not matched to a gene; V was cut back by 4 bases and J by 5 bases. The CDR3 bases are TGCGCCAGCAGCCCTTCAGGGGGCGTGCGGACTGAAGCTTTCTTT. It encodes CASSPSGGVRTEAFF.

This clonotype was detected only a few times. The chain joins TRBV19 to TRBJ2-2; 12 bases match TRBD1. V shed 6 bases and J 5 bases; nucleotides not matched to a gene: 16. This CDR3 has 19 amino acids. CDR1 and CDR2 from the germline V gene are LNHDA and SQIVND (reference sequence). The CDR3 DNA reads TGTGCCAGTAGCTACCGATCGCAGGGACAGGGGGCTGGGACCGGGGAGCTGTTTTTT. Protein product: CASSYRSQGQGAGTGELFF.

Here the CDR3 DNA reads TGTGCCAGCAGCCCACAGGGAAATGAAAAACTGTTTTTT. Encoded protein: CASSPQGNEKLFF. The V call is TRBV7-2, the J call TRBJ1-4; possibly TRBD1 for D (6 bases). CDR3 size: 13 residues. V was trimmed by 5 bases and J by 5 bases, leaving 9 bases between them. CDR1 and CDR2 (germline): SGHTA, FQGNSA.

On this clonotype: A much larger clonotype is one base distant, so this may be a read error. The chain is built from TRBV29-1 and TRBJ2-3; a weak D match, TRBD2 (6 bases). This CDR3 spans 14 amino acids. Germline loops: CDR1 SQVTM, CDR2 ANQGSEA. Trimming took 8 bases from V and 5 from J, leaving 20 bases between them. The CDR3 spells CSSGWGRIIDTQYF. CDR3 bases: TGCAGCTCAGGATGGGGGAGGATCATAGATACGCAGTATTTT.

This clonotype was detected ten times or more. The chain carries TRBV6-6 and TRBJ1-6; 9 bases are a match to TRBD1. Per the germline V gene, CDR1 is MNHNY and CDR2 is SVGAGI (reference sequence). V gave up 0 bases and J gave up 9 bases; unmatched junction bases: 0. There are 14 residues in the CDR3. The CDR3 spells CASSYSTGGSPLHF. In DNA, the CDR3 is TGTGCCAGCAGTTACTCGACAGGGGGTTCACCCCTCCACTTT.

The gene calls are TRBV2 and TRBJ2-3; perhaps TRBD1 as D (6 bases). Germline values: CDR1 SNHLY, CDR2 FYNNEI. CDR3 length equals 12 residues. V lost 10 bases, J lost 4 bases, and 12 bases lay in between. The CDR3 DNA is TGTGCCAACGGACAGATGCCAGATACGCAGTATTTT. Translating gives CANGQMPDTQYF. The full variable domain, in which reference TRBV2 and TRBJ2-3 provide the parts outside the CDR3, is EPEVTQTPSHQVTQMGQEVILRCVPISNHLYFYWYRQILGQKVEFLVSFYNNEISEKSEIFDDQFSVERPDGSNFTLKIRSTKLEDSAMYFCANGQMPDTQYFGPGTRLTVL.

The sample holds many counts of this clonotype. This chain uses TRBV20-1 with TRBJ1-2; D is ambiguous. The CDR3 consists of 14 residues. Germline CDR1 and CDR2: DFQATT and SNEGSKA (reference sequence). V dropped 6 bases and J dropped 0 bases, with 14 bases sitting between them. The CDR3 sequence: CSARPATANYGYTF. CDR3 nucleotides: TGCAGTGCCCGCCCCGCAACCGCTAACTATGGCTACACCTTC.

On this clonotype: A much larger clonotype is one base distant, so this may be a read error. The CDR3 spells CSAQPGLEAERYF. As DNA, the CDR3 is TGCAGTGCTCAACCGGGACTAGAAGCCGAGCGGTACTTC. The chain has TRBV20-1 and TRBJ2-7; 8 bases fit TRBD2. CDR3 size: 13 residues. In germline, CDR1 is DFQATT, CDR2 SNEGSKA (reference sequence).

The chain couples TRBV9 to TRBJ1-2, with TRBD1 matching over 10 bases. V dropped 4 bases and J dropped 1; count of bases not matched to a gene: 4. Germline values: CDR1 SGDLS, CDR2 YYNGEE. CDR3 length: 15 amino acids. CDR3 sequence (DNA): TGTGCCAGCAGCACCGGGACAGGGGTTAACTATGGCTACACCTTC. Residues: CASSTGTGVNYGYTF. Combining the CDR3 with reference TRBV9 and TRBJ1-2 gives the whole variable domain DSGVTQTPKHLITATGQRVTLRCSPRSGDLSVYWYQQSLDQGLQFLIQYYNGEERAKGNILERFSAQQFPDLHSELNLSSLELGDSALYFCASSTGTGVNYGYTFGSGTRLTVV.

The J gene is TRBJ1-1, the V gene TRBV2, with D uncertain. Germline assignment: CDR1 SNHLY and CDR2 FYNNEI. V was trimmed by 0 bases and J by 10 bases, leaving 3 bases between them. The CDR3 is 10 amino acids. CDR3 amino acids: CASSEAAAFF. CDR3 coding DNA: TGTGCCAGCAGTGAAGCAGCAGCTTTCTTT.

This clonotype occurred many times. V and J are TRBV19 and TRBJ2-5; TRBD2 aligns across 7 bases. This CDR3 has 15 amino acids. CDR1 and CDR2 from the germline V gene are LNHDA and SQIVND (reference sequence). J gave up 2 bases and V 3 bases, and 6 bases lay outside the gene matches. The CDR3 nucleotides read TGTGCCAGTAGTATTCTCCCAGCGGGACAAGAGACCCAGTACTTC. Encoded protein: CASSILPAGQETQYF.

This clonotype was recorded many times. The V and J genes are TRBV24-1 and TRBJ1-2; D is uncertain. This CDR3 has 16 residues. V was shortened by 5 bases and J by 2 bases, with 17 bases between the two germline ends. CDR1 is KGHDR, CDR2 SFDVKD, per germline. In DNA form, the CDR3 reads TGTGCCACCAGTGCAAATTTAACAGACGAAAACTATGGCTACACCTTC. This codes for CATSANLTDENYGYTF.

V usage is TRBV6-1 and J usage is TRBJ1-2, with no clear D. The germline V gene has CDR1 MNHNS and CDR2 SASEGT. The CDR3 sequence is 12 residues long. The V end lost 6 bases, the J end lost 8 bases, and 13 bases lay between the germline ends. As DNA, the CDR3 is TGTGCCAGCAGGCTGCCGAGCTGGGGCTACACCTTC. It is translated as CASRLPSWGYTF.

Concerning this clonotype: Being one base from a much bigger clone, this may be a read error. The chain joins TRBV12-5 to TRBJ1-2; the D is unclear. Germline CDR1 LGHNT, CDR2 FRNRAP. This CDR3 has 12 residues. The V end was cut by 7 bases, the J end by 3 bases, with 9 bases between. The CDR3 sequence is CASAQDDYGYTF. The CDR3 DNA sequence: TGTGCTAGTGCCCAGGACGACTATGGCTACACCTTC.

At least ten counts were recorded for this clonotype. The chain links TRBV2 to TRBJ1-1, with D perhaps TRBD1 (6 bases). V shed 1 base and J shed 4 bases, with 10 bases lying between them. This CDR3 spans 14 amino acids. CDR1 and CDR2 from the germline V gene are SNHLY and FYNNEI. This CDR3 reads CASSEGGRGTEAFF. CDR3 sequence (DNA): TGTGCCAGCAGTGAAGGGGGGCGCGGCACTGAAGCTTTCTTT.

J is TRBJ1-5 and V is TRBV20-1; 8 positions agree with TRBD1. The CDR3 runs 15 residues. V gave up 5 bases and J gave up 3 bases; unmatched junction bases: 9. From germline, CDR1 is DFQATT and CDR2 SNEGSKA (reference sequence). The chain's CDR3 is CSARKLTGVNQPQHF. The DNA for the CDR3 is TGCAGTGCTCGAAAGTTGACAGGGGTCAATCAGCCCCAGCATTTT.

The table lists this clonotype with many counts. The rearrangement joins TRBV9 to TRBJ2-7, with TRBD2 as a possible D gene (5 bases). V was clipped by 0 bases and J by 1 base, with 14 bases between them. The CDR3 is 16 residues long. Germline V CDR1 and CDR2: SGDLS, YYNGEE. The CDR3 DNA is TGTGCCAGCAGCGTAGATCCAGCGGCTATGTCCTACGAGCAGTACTTC. As protein: CASSVDPAAMSYEQYF.

This clonotype was counted between two and nine times. Sequence at one end of the junction differs from germline and may be a read error. The chain combines TRBV11-1 with TRBJ1-1, with D tentatively TRBD1 (6 bases). Germline values: CDR1 SGHAT, CDR2 FQDESV (reference sequence). There are 14 residues in the CDR3. Here the CDR3 DNA reads TGTGCCAGCAGCTCCCAGGGGAGCAGCACTGAGGCTTTCTTT. Amino acid sequence: CASSSQGSSTEAFF. Based on the CDR3 plus reference TRBV11-1 and TRBJ1-1, the full variable domain is EAEVAQSPRYKITEKSQAVAFWCDPISGHATLYWYRQILGQGPELLVQFQDESVVDDSQLPKDRFSAERLKGVDSTLKIQPAELGDSAMYLCASSSQGSSTEAFFGQGTRLTVV.

On this clonotype: A read error may produce the germline difference seen at one junction end. V and J are TRBV12-3 or TRBV12-4 and TRBJ2-2; 8 bases match TRBD2. The CDR3 contains 15 residues. CDR3 protein: CASSLGTSNTGELSF. The CDR3 DNA follows: TGTGCCAGCAGTTTGGGGACTAGTAACACCGGGGAGCTGTCTTTT.

This clonotype was detected ten times or more. V usage is TRBV19 and J usage is TRBJ1-2; the D gene is possibly TRBD1 (6 bases). Trimming removed 5 bases from V and 8 bases from J, with 15 bases in between. The germline gives CDR1 LNHDA, CDR2 SQIVND (reference sequence). The CDR3 totals 13 residues. The CDR3, as DNA: TGTGCCAGTAGTGAGGGGGGACTTCAAGGCTACACCTTC. Encoded protein: CASSEGGLQGYTF.

This chain uses TRBV29-1 with TRBJ1-1, with D perhaps matching TRBD1 (6 bases). The CDR3 is 12 residues long. V was clipped by 3 bases and J by 4 bases, with 9 bases between them. CDR1 is SQVTM, CDR2 ANQGSEA, per germline. The chain's CDR3 is CSVESGATEAFF. In DNA form, the CDR3 reads TGCAGCGTTGAGTCGGGGGCCACTGAAGCTTTCTTT.

This clonotype was seen a single time. CDR3 bases: TGTGCCAGTGGTGCCCTAGTGGGTAGGAATGAGCAGTTCTTC. Its protein product is CASGALVGRNEQFF. The chain joins TRBV19 to TRBJ2-1; the D is unclear. The CDR3 covers 14 residues. Germline CDR1 reads LNHDA; CDR2 reads SQIVND (reference sequence). Trimming removed 8 bases at V and 7 bases at J, with 18 bases between.

The chain employs TRBV29-1 and TRBJ1-5; tentative D call: TRBD1 (6 bases). Germline CDR1 SQVTM, CDR2 ANQGSEA. The V end was cut by 0 bases, the J end by 1 base, with 7 bases between. The CDR3 is 14 residues long. The DNA for the CDR3 is TGCAGCGTTGAAGACAGGGGCAGCAATCAGCCCCAGCATTTT. Its protein product is CSVEDRGSNQPQHF.

V gene TRBV20-1 combines with J gene TRBJ1-1; no clear D gene. CDR3 length: 15 amino acids. Germline loops: CDR1 DFQATT, CDR2 SNEGSKA (reference sequence). The V end was cut by 8 bases, the J end by 1 base, with 20 bases between. CDR3 amino acids: CSTPGRREGNTEAFF. The DNA of the CDR3 is TGCAGTACCCCTGGTAGGAGGGAGGGGAACACTGAAGCTTTCTTT.

The V and J genes are TRBV20-1 and TRBJ2-5, with 11 bases identical to TRBD2. The CDR3 runs 15 residues. Per germline, CDR1 DFQATT and CDR2 SNEGSKA (reference sequence). The trim removed 6 bases at V and 5 bases at J, leaving 11 bases unmatched. The CDR3 DNA reads TGCAGTGCCGGGACTAGCGGAAGGCTGGGGGAGACCCAGTACTTC. Residues: CSAGTSGRLGETQYF.

With regard to this clonotype: One end of the junction fails to match germline, which may point to a read error. J is TRBJ2-1 and V is TRBV20-1; 10 nucleotides align to TRBD2. Germline V CDR1 and CDR2: DFQATT, SNEGSKA (reference sequence). The CDR3 sequence is 15 residues long. The CDR3 loop reads CSAGTSASSYNEQSF. CDR3 in DNA: TGCAGTGCGGGGACTAGCGCCAGCTCCTACAATGAGCAGTCCTTC.